Below, 3 T cell receptor beta chains from the same sample are listed, as sequenced in a study of tumor-infiltrating lymphocytes in primary liver carcinoma. Starting from roughly 540 ng of total RNA, TCR beta cDNA was produced with a primer in the constant region. Three rounds of nested multiplex PCR with slightly modified ARM-PCR produced TCR beta libraries. Two initial PCR rounds of approximately 10 cycles each paired TRBV1-TRBV30 forward primers with a C-beta reverse primer. TCRdb re-analysed the multiplex PCR reads in MiXCR, keeping a single row per CDR3 protein. The sample includes 40,000 to 45,000 distinct CDR3 sequences, over 70% seen only once; the top ten take approximately 19%. Without any cell sorting, roughly 20-30 mg of bulk tissue yielded co-extracted RNA and DNA. Sequencing was done on a sample of liver tumor tissue from sampling region 2. Specified subset: tumor region T2, inferior pole. Receptors originate from a man in his forties or fifties with primary liver carcinoma and hepatitis B virus infection.

As regards this clonotype: The junction differs from germline at one of its ends, possibly a read error. The chain recombines TRBV11-2 with TRBJ2-5; D is perhaps TRBD2 (7 bases). From germline, CDR1 is SGHAT and CDR2 FQNNGV. The CDR3 is made up of 14 amino acids. CDR3 DNA: TGTACCAGTACCAGCCCTGGGAGGGGGGAGACCCAGTACTTC. This sequence encodes CTSTSPGRGETQYF.

On this clonotype itself: The junction departs from the called germline gene at one end, perhaps through a read error. V is TRBV5-1 and J is TRBJ2-1, with a possible D match to TRBD1 (6 bases). The CDR3 is made up of 13 amino acids. Per germline, CDR1 SGHRS and CDR2 YFSETQ. As DNA, the CDR3 is TGCGCAAGCAGCTTAGGTGGGGACAATGGGCAGTTCTTC. The encoded protein is CASSLGGDNGQFF.

This clonotype was picked up a small number of times. The CDR3 end shows no conserved phenylalanine or tryptophan, and so a read error is likely. This chain connects TRBV12-3 or TRBV12-4 to TRBJ2-1, with D uncertain. Trimming stripped 7 bases from V and 10 bases from J, with 20 bases between. CDR3 length equals 14 residues. CDR3 sequence: CASIRDLSQWEQFL. The CDR3 DNA reads TGTGCCAGCATCCGAGACTTGTCCCAATGGGAGCAGTTCCTC.